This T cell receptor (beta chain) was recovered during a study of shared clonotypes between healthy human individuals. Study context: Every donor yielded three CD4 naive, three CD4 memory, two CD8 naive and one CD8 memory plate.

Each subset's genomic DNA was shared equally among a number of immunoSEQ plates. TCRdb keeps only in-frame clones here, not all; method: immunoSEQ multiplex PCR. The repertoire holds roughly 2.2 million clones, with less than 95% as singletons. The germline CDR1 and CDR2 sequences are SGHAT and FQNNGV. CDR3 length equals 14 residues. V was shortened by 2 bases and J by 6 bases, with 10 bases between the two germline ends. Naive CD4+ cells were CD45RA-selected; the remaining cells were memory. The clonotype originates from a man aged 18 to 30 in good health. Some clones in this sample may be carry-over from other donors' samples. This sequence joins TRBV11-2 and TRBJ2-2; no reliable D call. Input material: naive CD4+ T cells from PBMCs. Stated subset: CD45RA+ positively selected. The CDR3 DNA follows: TGTGCCAGCAGCTTACAATTGGCCGCCGGGGAGCTGTTTTTT. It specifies CASSLQLAAGELFF.